Presented here are 5 T cell receptor beta chains from one specimen sequenced in a study of cytomegalovirus exposure and HLA in healthy donors. Researchers ran the PCR with 60 Vbeta and 13 Jbeta primers. Here immunoSEQ multiplex PCR was the method, and the copy in TCRdb shows in-frame clones only, minus some. The sample lists about 120,000 clones, around 74% seen once, with around 5% in the top ten. Sequencing was done on a sample of PBMCs. The receptors derive from a man younger than 40 in good health and CMV-seropositive.

The V and J genes are TRBV25-1 and TRBJ1-1; 7 nucleotides match TRBD1. After removal of 1 base from V and 6 bases from J, the junction contained 8 bases not matched to a gene. This CDR3 spans 15 amino acids. Germline V gene lookup returns CDR1 MGHDK and CDR2 SYGVNS. In DNA, the CDR3 is TGTGCCAGCAGTGAATCCATAGGGGGCCGGGCTGAAGCTTTCTTT. Translated, it gives CASSESIGGRAEAFF. Together with reference TRBV25-1 and TRBJ1-1, the CDR3 gives the full variable domain: EADIYQTPRYLVIGTGKKITLECSQTMGHDKMYWYQQDPGMELHLIHYSYGVNSTEKGDLSSESTVSRIRTEHFPLTLESARPSHTSQYLCASSESIGGRAEAFFGQGTRLTVV.

This chain joins TRBV5-1 and TRBJ1-6; unclear D gene. Trimming removed 5 bases at V and 0 bases at J, with 12 bases between. Germline V gene lookup returns CDR1 SGHRS and CDR2 YFSETQ. This CDR3 contains 16 residues. The CDR3 DNA sequence: TGCGCCAGCAGAAGCTTGGAGGGCTCCTATAATTCACCCCTCCACTTT. Translating gives CASRSLEGSYNSPLHF.

The chain uses TRBV19 and TRBJ1-2; D gene ambiguous. CDR3 length: 13 residues. Germline values: CDR1 LNHDA, CDR2 SQIVND (reference sequence). Trimming shortened V by 5 bases and J by 7 bases, and 14 bases separated the two germline ends. CDR3 nucleotide sequence: TGTGCCAGTAGTGCCCCGGGTCTCGGTGGCTACACCTTC. Translated, it gives CASSAPGLGGYTF.

The CDR3: CASSLTQGGLQAFF. CDR3 sequence (DNA): TGTGCCAGCTCACTGACTCAGGGAGGGCTTCAGGCTTTCTTT. The chain carries TRBV18 and TRBJ1-1, with a possible D match to TRBD1 (5 bases). CDR3 size: 14 residues. V lost 4 bases to trimming and J lost 11 bases, with 20 bases between them. Germline V gene data show CDR1 as KGHSH and CDR2 as LQKENI.

In its sample, this clone was seen a few times. The rearrangement uses TRBV9 and TRBJ2-7; 7 bases fit TRBD2. V lost 0 bases to trimming and J lost 2 bases; unmatched junction nucleotides: 5. The germline CDR1 and CDR2 sequences are SGDLS and YYNGEE. CDR3 size: 15 residues. In DNA form, the CDR3 reads TGTGCCAGCAGCGTAGGGCTAGCGGAGACCTACGAGCAGTACTTC. Protein sequence: CASSVGLAETYEQYF.